The 24 T cell receptor beta chains presented below share a single source sample, sequenced in a study of T-cell memory formation after mild COVID-19. One entry per CDR3 protein results from TCRdb running MiXCR on the 5' RACE reads. Here the sample spans over 450,000 distinct CDR3 sequences, over 20% being singletons. The specimen sequenced was PBMCs or a T cell subset sorted from them (not recorded which). Receptor source: an adult woman who had mild COVID-19 (a few samples of this study predate the infection). Cell type and time point are not known.

V usage is TRBV27 and J usage is TRBJ1-6; D not certain. Germline loops: CDR1 MNHEY, CDR2 SMNVEV (reference sequence). This CDR3 region has 14 residues. Deletions cut 6 bases from V and 7 bases from J, with 13 bases between. The CDR3 here is CASSPAGRNSPLHF. The DNA of the CDR3 is TGTGCCAGCAGCCCAGCCGGGCGAAATTCACCCCTCCACTTT.

This clonotype was detected ten times or more. The V gene is TRBV5-1, the J gene TRBJ1-2; tentative D call: TRBD1 (5 bases). Trimming removed 0 bases at V and 8 bases at J, with 8 bases between. The CDR3 covers 12 residues. CDR1 and CDR2 from the germline V gene are SGHRS and YFSETQ. Here the CDR3 reads CASSLVPGGYTF. CDR3 sequence (DNA): TGCGCCAGCAGCTTGGTGCCAGGGGGCTACACCTTC.

The chain employs TRBV5-1 and TRBJ2-3; D is ambiguous. Deletions cut 2 bases from V and 1 base from J, with 8 bases between. The CDR3 is made up of 14 amino acids. Germline V gene lookup returns CDR1 SGHRS and CDR2 YFSETQ. The CDR3 sequence: CASSFAAGTDTQYF. CDR3 DNA: TGCGCCAGCAGCTTCGCGGCTGGCACAGATACGCAGTATTTT.

This clonotype has a count of ten or more. The rearrangement links TRBV10-3 to TRBJ2-1, with TRBD1 matching 9 bases. V shed 3 bases and J 4 bases; nucleotides not matched to a gene: 7. The germline CDR1 and CDR2 sequences are ENHRY and SYGVKD. CDR3 size: 16 residues. The CDR3 region is CAISDPDRGFYNEQFF. The CDR3 DNA sequence: TGTGCCATCAGTGACCCGGACAGGGGATTTTACAATGAGCAGTTCTTC.

This clonotype was seen more than once but under ten times. V usage is TRBV12-3 or TRBV12-4 and J usage is TRBJ2-2, with D perhaps TRBD1 or TRBD2 (6 bases each). This CDR3 region has 14 residues. The V end lost 8 bases, the J end lost 0 bases, and 10 bases lay between the germline ends. The CDR3 here is CASGGTPNTGELFF. The CDR3 coding sequence is TGTGCCAGCGGCGGGACACCGAACACCGGGGAGCTGTTTTTT.

This clonotype was found many times. The chain employs TRBV7-9 and TRBJ2-7, with a weak D call TRBD1 (6 bases). CDR1 and CDR2 from the germline V gene are SEHNR and FQNEAQ (reference sequence). This CDR3 spans 13 amino acids. V lost 5 bases and J 5 bases, leaving 13 bases between the germline ends. CDR3 residues: CASSTRQEHEQYF. For the CDR3, the DNA is TGTGCCAGCAGCACCCGACAGGAGCACGAGCAGTACTTC. Variable domain in full (rest from reference TRBV7-9 and TRBJ2-7): DTGVSQNPRHKITKRGQNVTFRCDPISEHNRLYWYRQTLGQGPEFLTYFQNEAQLEKSRLLSDRFSAERPKGSFSTLEIQRTEQGDSAMYLCASSTRQEHEQYFGPGTRLTVT.

V and J are TRBV5-1 and TRBJ2-2, with D maybe TRBD2 (6 bases). CDR3 size: 14 residues. The V gene lost 5 bases and the J gene lost 4 bases, with 12 bases spanning the gap. Looked up from germline, CDR1 is SGHRS and CDR2 is YFSETQ. Here the CDR3 reads CASRPLSGTGELFF. CDR3 coding DNA: TGCGCCAGCAGGCCCCTTAGCGGCACCGGGGAGCTGTTTTTT. The whole variable domain, remainder taken from reference TRBV5-1 and TRBJ2-2, is KAGVTQTPRYLIKTRGQQVTLSCSPISGHRSVSWYQQTPGQGLQFLFEYFSETQRNKGNFPGRFSGRQFSNSRSEMNVSTLELGDSALYLCASRPLSGTGELFFGEGSRLTVL.

This clonotype was seen many times. This chain links TRBV4-3 with TRBJ2-1; no clear D gene. Trimming stripped 0 bases from V and 7 bases from J, with 7 bases between. Germline V gives CDR1 LGHNA, CDR2 YSLEER. The CDR3 runs to 13 residues. This chain's CDR3 is CASSQEALNEQFF. DNA of the CDR3: TGCGCCAGCAGCCAAGAGGCACTAAATGAGCAGTTCTTC.

This clonotype was detected many times. V usage is TRBV12-3 or TRBV12-4 and J usage is TRBJ2-2; 9 bases line up with TRBD1. The CDR3 is 15 residues long. J was trimmed by 5 bases and V by 4 bases; bases with no gene match: 5. The CDR3 here is CASSSDRGRTGELFF. The CDR3 nucleotides read TGTGCCAGCAGTTCTGACAGGGGGAGGACCGGGGAGCTGTTTTTT.

The chain uses TRBV18 and TRBJ1-1, with 8 nucleotides matching TRBD1. V lost 4 bases, J lost 8 bases, and 9 bases stayed unmatched. The CDR3 covers 14 residues. Germline V gives CDR1 KGHSH, CDR2 LQKENI. The chain's CDR3 is CASSQGQGGLEAFF. Written as DNA, the CDR3 is TGTGCCAGCTCACAAGGACAGGGAGGACTAGAAGCTTTCTTT.

This chain uses TRBV30 with TRBJ1-1; D gene unclear. This CDR3 has 14 amino acids. The germline CDR1 and CDR2 sequences are GTSNPN and SVGIG (reference sequence). The ends were cut back, 1 base at V and 1 base at J, with 10 bases in the middle. DNA of the CDR3: TGTGCCTGGAGTGCTTCGACCTGGAACACTGAAGCTTTCTTT. It encodes CAWSASTWNTEAFF.

The chain joins TRBV7-2 to TRBJ2-1; TRBD2 matches at 10 bases. Trimming cost V 3 bases and J 7 bases; bases outside gene matches: 9. Germline lookup yields CDR1 SGHTA and CDR2 FQGNSA. CDR3 length: 16 amino acids. The CDR3 is CASSFVLAGGLNEQFF. In DNA, the CDR3 is TGTGCCAGCAGCTTCGTTTTAGCGGGAGGATTAAATGAGCAGTTCTTC.

V is TRBV6-6 and J is TRBJ2-7; 7 bases line up with TRBD1. V lost 2 bases to trimming and J lost 0 bases; unmatched junction nucleotides: 7. CDR1 is MNHNY, CDR2 SVGAGI, per germline (reference sequence). This CDR3 comprises 16 residues. CDR3: CASSYSKRDSSYEQYF. In nucleotides, the CDR3 is TGTGCCAGCAGTTACAGCAAAAGGGACAGCTCCTACGAGCAGTACTTC.

The chain recombines TRBV29-1 with TRBJ2-6; D not certain. Deletions cut 3 bases from V and 4 bases from J, with 10 bases between. CDR3 size: 14 residues. CDR1 and CDR2 from the germline V gene are SQVTM and ANQGSEA. For the CDR3, the DNA is TGCAGCGTTGATAGGGTTGCCGGGGCCAACGTCCTGACTTTC. Its protein is CSVDRVAGANVLTF. The complete variable domain, with remaining parts taken from reference TRBV29-1 and TRBJ2-6, reads SAVISQKPSRDICQRGTSLTIQCQVDSQVTMMFWYRQQPGQSLTLIATANQGSEATYESGFVIDKFPISRPNLTFSTLTVSNMSPEDSSIYLCSVDRVAGANVLTFGAGSRLTVL.

This clonotype was observed at least ten times. The rearrangement uses TRBV18 and TRBJ2-7; 7 bases map to TRBD1. From germline, CDR1 is KGHSH and CDR2 LQKENI. V was pared by 6 bases and J by 4 bases, with 6 bases of the junction left unmatched. CDR3 length: 13 amino acids. The CDR3 DNA is TGTGCCAGCTCCCCCGGGACAGATTACGAGCAGTACTTC. Translated: CASSPGTDYEQYF.

The V call is TRBV20-1, the J call TRBJ2-2, with TRBD2 matching over 8 bases. Germline CDR1 is DFQATT and CDR2 is SNEGSKA (reference sequence). CDR3 size: 15 residues. The J segment lost 1 base and the V segment lost 5 bases, leaving 6 bases of the junction unmatched. In DNA, the CDR3 is TGCAGTGCTCGGGAGGGCTCAGGGAACACCGGGGAGCTGTTTTTT. Protein product: CSAREGSGNTGELFF.

This chain uses TRBV12-3 or TRBV12-4 with TRBJ1-2; D unresolved. V lost 3 bases to trimming and J lost 7 bases, with 12 bases between them. The CDR3 is made up of 13 amino acids. CDR3 amino acids: CASSFFRESGYTF. Here the CDR3 DNA reads TGTGCCAGCAGTTTTTTTAGGGAGAGTGGCTACACCTTC.

This clonotype was observed a handful of times. The CDR3 region has the DNA TGTGCCAGCAGTTACTCTAGCGGGGGACGCACAGATACGCAGTATTTT. Translating gives CASSYSSGGRTDTQYF. J is TRBJ2-3 and V is TRBV6-5, with TRBD2 matching over 9 bases. The CDR3 sequence is 16 residues long. Germline-derived CDR1 and CDR2 are MNHEY and SVGAGI. V was pared by 0 bases and J by 1 base, with 2 bases of the junction left unmatched.

In this sample, this clonotype turned up a few times. The chain recombines TRBV24-1 with TRBJ2-1; D may be TRBD1 (5 bases). The ends were cut back, 6 bases at V and 1 base at J, with 9 bases in the middle. This CDR3 spans 14 amino acids. CDR1 KGHDR and CDR2 SFDVKD come from the germline V gene. The CDR3 coding sequence is TGTGCCACCAGTTCAAAGGGGTCCTACAATGAGCAGTTCTTC. Translation: CATSSKGSYNEQFF.

This chain links TRBV7-9 with TRBJ2-4; D possibly uses TRBD1 or TRBD2 (5 bases each). Germline V lookup: CDR1 SEHNR, CDR2 FQNEAQ (reference sequence). The CDR3 loop spans 15 amino acids. The V end lost 5 bases, the J end lost 8 bases, and 19 bases lay between the germline ends. CDR3 coding DNA: TGTGCCAGCAGCCGAGGGGCCGGGGCTCGCGACATTCAGTACTTC. Protein: CASSRGAGARDIQYF.

CDR3 in DNA: TGTGCCAACAGGGCCCGGACCACCTATGGCTACACCTTC. Translation gives CANRARTTYGYTF. The chain has TRBV24-1 and TRBJ1-2; possible D gene TRBD1, 6 bases. Per the germline V gene, CDR1 is KGHDR and CDR2 is SFDVKD. CDR3 size: 13 residues. V was shortened by 11 bases and J by 4 bases, with 16 bases between the two germline ends.

The DNA of the CDR3 is TGTGCCAGCAGCGTCGACAGTGGGAGAGCTCAGCCCCAGCATTTT. The encoded protein is CASSVDSGRAQPQHF. The chain links TRBV9 to TRBJ1-5, with D possibly TRBD1 on 5 matching bases. The CDR3 spans 15 residues. CDR1 is SGDLS, CDR2 YYNGEE, per germline. The germline V and J ends were trimmed by 2 bases and 6 bases, with 15 bases remaining between them. Variable domain in full (rest from reference TRBV9 and TRBJ1-5): DSGVTQTPKHLITATGQRVTLRCSPRSGDLSVYWYQQSLDQGLQFLIQYYNGEERAKGNILERFSAQQFPDLHSELNLSSLELGDSALYFCASSVDSGRAQPQHFGDGTRLSIL.

This clonotype was detected only a few times. J is TRBJ1-6 and V is TRBV30; D gene ambiguous. The CDR3 extends over 14 amino acids. From germline, CDR1 is GTSNPN and CDR2 SVGIG (reference sequence). Trimming cost V 4 bases and J 5 bases, with 12 bases left between them. As DNA, the CDR3 is TGTGCCTGGAATGCCTGGGCAGATAATTCACCCCTCCACTTT. Protein sequence: CAWNAWADNSPLHF.

This clonotype came up once. The chain uses TRBV11-2 and TRBJ2-3, with D perhaps matching TRBD1 (6 bases). The CDR3 sequence is 17 residues long. The V end was cut by 1 base, the J end by 0 bases, with 14 bases between. The V gene's germline CDR1 is SGHAT and CDR2 FQNNGV. Here the CDR3 reads CASSLAAVGASTDTQYF. The CDR3 nucleotides are TGTGCCAGCAGCTTAGCGGCTGTGGGGGCGAGCACAGATACGCAGTATTTT.